The rows below give T cell receptor beta chains drawn from one sample of a study of T cells in localized non-small cell lung cancer. Produced via immunoSEQ multiplex PCR; TCRdb's table is partial and in-frame only. Seen here are approximately 1,300 clones, around 25% observed once, and the top ten hold approximately 10%. The input for sequencing was normal lung tissue next to the tumor, taken before any cancer treatment. The receptors here all came from an older male donor with stage I lung adenocarcinoma. CDR3s include the opening cysteine and the closing phenylalanine or tryptophan.

13,TRBJ2-2,TRBV30,CAWSSGNTGELFF
12,TRBJ1-1,TRBV9,CASSQYFTEAFF
14,TRBJ1-3,TRBV11-3,CASSLDRAGNTIYF
13,TRBJ2-2,TRBV18,CASSPERTGELFF
15,TRBJ2-7,TRBV28,CASRMGGGNSYEQYF
15,TRBJ2-7,TRBV11-3,CASSPLPGSSYEQYF
14,TRBJ2-5,TRBV11-3,CASRDLRQQETQYF
18,TRBJ1-5,TRBV6-8,CASSYSRRQGRGNQPQHF
13,TRBJ1-2,TRBV29-1,CSVDRDQEYGYTF
16,TRBJ1-5,TRBV11-3,CASSLALSRGPKSQHF
14,TRBJ1-2,TRBV5-1,CASSLGPGAEGYTF
14,TRBJ2-7,TRBV11-3,CASASQGTTYEQYF
15,TRBJ1-1,TRBV11-3,CASSMGAAENTEAFF
13,TRBJ2-5,TRBV6-8,CASSLAAQETQYF
17,TRBJ2-7,TRBV1,CASSRGTSGGNSYEQYF
17,TRBJ2-5,TRBV19,CASNKGLAGTGGETQYF
14,TRBJ2-5,TRBV11-3,CASSSNGGQETQYF
19,TRBJ1-5,TRBV6-8,CASSYVQIDRWASNQPQHF
15,TRBJ1-2,TRBV28,CASSLSGQPWNGYTF
17,TRBJ2-6,TRBV4-1,CASSQAGDLSGANVLTF
15,TRBJ1-5,TRBV30,CAWSVGGTGDQPQHF
16,TRBJ1-1,TRBV5-1,CASRPTPGRGRTEAFF
13,TRBJ1-4,TRBV18,CASSRAVNEKLFF
16,TRBJ1-5,TRBV9,CASSVGGPSSNQPQHF
16,TRBJ1-5,TRBV18,CASSPPGQGRYQPQHF
15,TRBJ1-5,TRBV5-1,CASSLRGQDNQPQHF
15,TRBJ2-3,TRBV6-8,CASSYGGRRTDTQYF
14,TRBJ2-5,TRBV6-8,CASRDRQYQETQYF
15,TRBJ2-7,TRBV19,CATAPLSGHSYEQYF
14,TRBJ1-1,TRBV29-1,CSVARRVGNTEAFF
17,TRBJ1-1,TRBV15,CATSRDKATGMNTEAFF
16,TRBJ2-7,TRBV19,CASSISAGGAMYEQYF